The T cell receptor beta chain described here comes from a study of cytomegalovirus exposure and HLA in healthy donors. Study-wide points: Fewer than 20,000 TCR beta sequences were associated with HLA alleles at 0.05 false discovery rate in a later analysis.

Healthy people donating bone marrow made up the donors. It was with 60 Vbeta and 13 Jbeta primers that the PCR ran. Profiled with immunoSEQ multiplex PCR; TCRdb holds only in-frame clones, not every one. The repertoire table contains 150,000 to 200,000 clones. Comment on this clone: Its target is unknown.

In germline, CDR1 is SSHAT, CDR2 FNYEAQ (reference sequence). The CDR3 totals 13 residues. Trimming cost V 4 bases and J 5 bases, with 11 bases left between them. The sequenced material came from PBMCs. This chain joins TRBV7-7 and TRBJ2-5; no firm D call. The sequence was collected from a woman in her sixties or seventies in good health and CMV-seronegative. For the CDR3, the DNA is TGTGCCAGCAGCTCTGACTTAGCCGAGACCCAGTACTTC. Its protein product is CASSSDLAETQYF.